The next 18 T cell receptor beta chains were all read from a single sample in a study of cytomegalovirus exposure and HLA in healthy donors. The PCR ran on 60 Vbeta and 13 Jbeta primers. Sequencing was performed with immunoSEQ multiplex PCR; in TCRdb, only in-frame clones are kept and a portion is missing. The sample records roughly 180,000 clones, around four fifths being singletons. Sequenced: PBMCs. These receptor sequences come from a man under 40 in good health and CMV-seronegative.

J is TRBJ2-1 and V is TRBV6-1; 11 positions agree with TRBD1. CDR1 MNHNS and CDR2 SASEGT come from the germline V gene. The CDR3 is made up of 15 amino acids. The ends lost 6 bases at V and 8 bases at J; junction bases unmatched: 9. The CDR3 nucleotides are TGTGCCAGCAGAGACCGGGACAGGGGGTCAGATGAGCAGTTCTTC. Translated, it gives CASRDRDRGSDEQFF.

This chain's CDR3 is CASSVLRNTIYF. CDR3 in DNA: TGTGCCAGCAGCGTACTAAGAAACACCATATATTTT. The chain recombines TRBV7-8 with TRBJ1-3, with D hard to call. Germline-derived CDR1 and CDR2 are SGHVS and FQNEAQ. This CDR3 comprises 12 residues. Trimming took off 5 bases at V and 5 bases at J, with 7 bases between the two ends. Full variable domain (outside the CDR3, taken from reference TRBV7-8 and TRBJ1-3): GAGVSQSPRYKVAKRGQDVALRCDPISGHVSLFWYQQALGQGPEFLTYFQNEAQLDKSGLPSDRFFAERPEGSVSTLKIQRTQQEDSAVYLCASSVLRNTIYFGEGSWLTVV.

The chain recombines TRBV19 with TRBJ2-3; D might be TRBD1 (6 bases). Germline CDR1 reads LNHDA; CDR2 reads SQIVND (reference sequence). Trimming took off 5 bases at V and 6 bases at J, with 24 bases between the two ends. The CDR3 sequence is 17 residues long. For the CDR3, the DNA is TGTGCCAGTAGTTCCAGGGACACCAGAAGGGGAGCGGATACGCAGTATTTT. It codes for CASSSRDTRRGADTQYF.

The CDR3 is CAWSLWTSGTDTQYF. DNA for the CDR3: TGTGCCTGGAGCCTATGGACTAGCGGAACAGATACGCAGTATTTT. This rearrangement joins TRBV30 to TRBJ2-3; TRBD2 agrees at 10 bases. CDR1 and CDR2 from the germline V gene are GTSNPN and SVGIG (reference sequence). The CDR3 consists of 15 residues. V was pared by 3 bases and J by 3 bases, with 6 bases of the junction left unmatched.

CDR3 protein: CASSLGARIGEQFF. The CDR3 nucleotides read TGTGCCAGCAGCTTGGGGGCTAGAATTGGTGAGCAGTTCTTC. V is TRBV7-2 and J is TRBJ2-1, with D perhaps TRBD1 (6 bases). Germline V gene sequence: CDR1 SGHTA, CDR2 FQGNSA. CDR3 length equals 14 residues. Trimming shortened V by 3 bases and J by 9 bases, and 15 bases separated the two germline ends.

This chain joins TRBV9 and TRBJ1-6; D remains ambiguous. V lost 0 bases and J 7 bases, leaving 5 bases between the germline ends. CDR1 is SGDLS, CDR2 YYNGEE, per germline. The CDR3 runs 13 residues. In DNA, the CDR3 is TGTGCCAGCAGCGTAGACAGAAATTCACCCCTCCACTTT. Translating it yields CASSVDRNSPLHF.

V is TRBV29-1 and J is TRBJ2-5; D may be TRBD2 (6 bases). The end of the DNA is better explained by TRBJ2-7, so the J call may be wrong. CDR1 is SQVTM and CDR2 is ANQGSEA in the germline V gene. The CDR3 spans 12 residues. The DNA of the CDR3 is TGCAGCGTTGGAGCTAGGGACTCCGAGCAGTACTTC. Protein sequence: CSVGARDSEQYF.

The V gene is TRBV5-1, the J gene TRBJ2-5; 15 positions match TRBD2. The germline gives CDR1 SGHRS, CDR2 YFSETQ. J gave up 5 bases and V 4 bases, and 9 bases lay outside the gene matches. This CDR3 comprises 17 residues. The CDR3 DNA sequence: TGCGCCAGCAGCAAGACGGGACTAGCGGGAGGACGTGAGACCCAGTACTTC. Amino acids: CASSKTGLAGGRETQYF.

The CDR3 coding sequence is TGTTCCACAGAGTTACAGGGGCTGGGCGAGCAGTACTTC. Translated: CSTELQGLGEQYF. V is TRBV7-9 and J is TRBJ2-7; 7 nucleotides match TRBD1. The CDR3 runs to 13 residues. From germline, CDR1 is SEHNR and CDR2 FQNEAQ (reference sequence). Full variable domain (remainder filled in from reference TRBV7-9 and TRBJ2-7): DTGVSQNPRHKITKRGQNVTFRCDPISEHNRLYWYRQTLGQGPEFLTYFQNEAQLEKSRLLSDRFSAERPKGSFSTLEIQRTEQGDSAMYLCSTELQGLGEQYFGPGTRLTVT.

The V gene is TRBV5-1, the J gene TRBJ2-5; 9 nucleotides agree with TRBD1. V lost 8 bases and J lost 3; bases outside the gene matches: 8. Germline CDR1 SGHRS, CDR2 YFSETQ. CDR3 size: 14 residues. In DNA form, the CDR3 reads TGCGCCAGTTTTACTGGGACAGGGAAAGAGACCCAGTACTTC. The encoded protein is CASFTGTGKETQYF. Combining the CDR3 with reference TRBV5-1 and TRBJ2-5 gives the whole variable domain KAGVTQTPRYLIKTRGQQVTLSCSPISGHRSVSWYQQTPGQGLQFLFEYFSETQRNKGNFPGRFSGRQFSNSRSEMNVSTLELGDSALYLCASFTGTGKETQYFGPGTRLLVL.

The rearrangement uses TRBV7-6 and TRBJ1-2; the D gene is possibly TRBD1 (5 bases). The CDR3 length is 16 residues. CDR1 and CDR2 (germline): SGHVS, FNYEAQ. V lost 10 bases to trimming and J lost 2 bases, with 23 bases between them. CDR3 region: CATAPINRGWNYGYTF. The CDR3 bases are TGTGCCACCGCACCCATTAATAGGGGCTGGAACTATGGCTACACCTTC.

This clone was picked up one time. The chain joins TRBV4-2 to TRBJ2-1; TRBD2 matches 9 bases. Per germline, CDR1 LGHNA and CDR2 YNFKEQ. The junction had 20 bases not matched to a gene; V was cut back by 0 bases and J by 5 bases. The CDR3 covers 21 residues. For the CDR3, the DNA is TGTGCCAGCAGCCAAGATGGAGAAGGACTAGCGAGTCCCCGGCTCGACAATGAGCAGTTCTTC. It specifies CASSQDGEGLASPRLDNEQFF.

The chain links TRBV5-1 to TRBJ2-6; a possible D gene is TRBD2 (5 bases). The CDR3 consists of 17 residues. With 0 bases removed from V and 3 bases from J, the gap between germline ends came to 13 bases. The germline gives CDR1 SGHRS, CDR2 YFSETQ. The CDR3 protein is CASSLEGRSGGANVLTF. CDR3 bases: TGCGCCAGCAGCTTGGAGGGCAGGAGCGGTGGGGCCAACGTCCTGACTTTC.

The chain links TRBV30 to TRBJ1-4; D is uncertain. This CDR3 region has 14 residues. Trimming removed 1 base at V and 8 bases at J, with 14 bases between. Germline V lookup: CDR1 GTSNPN, CDR2 SVGIG (reference sequence). The chain's CDR3 is CAWSGGGRQEKLFF. CDR3 DNA sequence: TGTGCCTGGAGTGGGGGAGGGAGGCAGGAAAAACTGTTTTTT.

The chain links TRBV2 to TRBJ2-5; D ambiguous. The end of the DNA is better explained by TRBJ2-7, so the J call may be wrong. Per the germline V gene, CDR1 is SNHLY and CDR2 is FYNNEI. The CDR3 has 10 amino acids. As DNA, the CDR3 is TGTGCCAGCTCAATCCACGAGCAGTACTTC. Protein product: CASSIHEQYF.

This chain connects TRBV7-8 to TRBJ2-1, with 7 bases lining up with TRBD2. CDR3 size: 16 residues. V shed 4 bases, J shed 2 bases, and the junction held 8 bases outside the gene matches. Germline CDR1 SGHVS, CDR2 FQNEAQ. This CDR3 is CASSSSSGGAYNEQFF. The CDR3 DNA reads TGTGCCAGCAGCTCCAGCTCGGGAGGCGCCTACAATGAGCAGTTCTTC.

The rearrangement joins TRBV7-9 to TRBJ2-7, with 7 bases matching TRBD1. The trim removed 5 bases at V and 2 bases at J, leaving 6 bases unmatched. The CDR3 is made up of 14 amino acids. CDR1 and CDR2 from the germline V gene are SEHNR and FQNEAQ (reference sequence). In DNA form, the CDR3 reads TGTGCCAGCAGCGTCCAGGGACAGACCTACGAGCAGTACTTC. Translation gives CASSVQGQTYEQYF.

The chain links TRBV18 to TRBJ2-2; weak D call: TRBD1 (6 bases). Germline lookup yields CDR1 KGHSH and CDR2 LQKENI. The V end was cut by 3 bases, the J end by 1 base, with 12 bases between. This CDR3 has 16 amino acids. The CDR3 coding sequence is TGTGCCAGCTCACCTCTGGACAGTCGGAACACCGGGGAGCTGTTTTTT. This sequence encodes CASSPLDSRNTGELFF.